The 4 T cell receptor beta chains presented below share a single source sample, sequenced in a study of T cell responses to AZD1222 COVID-19 vaccine. The data were produced by immunoSEQ multiplex PCR, yet TCRdb's version contains in-frame clones alone and is incomplete. The repertoire holds some 100,000 clones, with roughly nine tenths as singletons. The specimen was peripheral blood, collected on day 0 of AZD1222 vaccination. The receptors derive from an adult in good health.

The chain employs TRBV19 and TRBJ1-1; 9 bases fit TRBD1. There are 16 residues in the CDR3. J was trimmed by 5 bases and V by 3 bases; bases with no gene match: 10. Germline V gene sequence: CDR1 LNHDA, CDR2 SQIVND (reference sequence). This CDR3 is CASSIRVGTGRTEAFF. The CDR3 DNA reads TGTGCCAGTAGTATCAGGGTCGGGACAGGGAGGACTGAAGCTTTCTTT.

The chain uses TRBV5-4 and TRBJ1-2; 8 bases agree with TRBD1. This CDR3 contains 13 residues. J lost 4 bases, V lost 4 bases, and 3 bases had no gene match. CDR1 is SGHNT and CDR2 is YYREEE in the germline V gene (reference sequence). The CDR3, as DNA: TGTGCCAGCAGCACGGACAGGGTCTATGGCTACACCTTC. Its translation is CASSTDRVYGYTF.

J is TRBJ1-2 and V is TRBV6-2 or TRBV6-3; no clear D. CDR1 is MNHEY, CDR2 SVGEGT, per germline. The CDR3 has 14 amino acids. Trimming took off 6 bases at V and 5 bases at J, with 16 bases between the two ends. CDR3 nucleotides: TGTGCCAGCAGCCCCGCGGCCGGGTTTTATGGCTACACCTTC. It specifies CASSPAAGFYGYTF.

V and J are TRBV5-3 and TRBJ2-1; TRBD2 matches at 8 bases. TRBV5-3 is marked as an open reading frame, function uncertain. The CDR3 is 17 amino acids. Germline trimming cut 5 bases from V and 7 bases from J; bases unmatched to any gene: 17. The CDR3 loop reads CARRFGSAAGVGNEQFF. The DNA for the CDR3 is TGTGCCAGAAGGTTTGGAAGTGCAGCGGGAGTAGGGAATGAGCAGTTCTTC.